This T cell receptor (beta chain) was identified during a study of regulatory T cells in long-lasting Graves disease. Study overall: For under 3 months, newly diagnosed Graves' patients had been taking antithyroid drugs.

As for time point: newly diagnosed GD, antithyroid drugs for less than 3 months. With RNA extracted from PBMCs as input, the TCR library was made. Note on this clonotype: Given a much more abundant clone one base away, this may be a read error.

CDR3 length: 22 amino acids. Germline V gene lookup returns CDR1 MNHEY and CDR2 SVGEGT. For TCR beta, libraries came from iRepertoire HTBI primers and Arm-PCR of CDR3 regions. TCRdb redid the calling of the multiplex PCR reads with MiXCR, one entry per CDR3 protein. The data hold 350,000 to 500,000 distinct CDR3 sequences, with roughly 17% observed a single time. Another study also made use of these data, one on T cells in Graves' hyperthyroidism and ophthalmopathy.

The chain uses TRBV6-2 or TRBV6-3 and TRBJ2-1, with 12 positions matching TRBD2. This receptor was identified in a woman in her twenties or thirties with Graves disease. Material: peripheral blood mononuclear cells (PBMCs), obtained at new diagnosis, from a patient treated with antithyroid drugs. In DNA, the CDR3 is TGTGCCATCAGTGACGAGTTCTGGGCTAGCGGGAGGGCGGGAAACTCCTACAATGAGCAGTTCTTC. It is translated as CAISDEFWASGRAGNSYNEQFF.